This T cell receptor (beta chain) comes out of a study of radiation and T cells in renal cell carcinoma. Study results and caveats: Pretreatment tumor biopsies were lacking, so baseline clonotypes are unknown. Top tumor clonotypes rose in blood 2 weeks post-radiation, then contracted.

Sequencing was performed with immunoSEQ multiplex PCR; in TCRdb, only in-frame clones are kept and a portion is missing. The sample carries 100,000 to 150,000 clones, approximately 90% recorded once. Note on this clone: Antigen: not known. Additional DNA sequences in this sample encode the identical CDR3.

Time point specified: blood 2 weeks post-SBRT. Specified treatment: 15 Gy SBRT to primary tumor, nephrectomy 4 weeks later. Blood was sampled at baseline, 2 weeks and 4 weeks after SBRT. The patient's renal cell carcinoma had clear cell pathology. Germline assignment: CDR1 SGHTA and CDR2 FQGNSA. The CDR3 spans 10 residues. Trimming removed 6 bases at V and 5 bases at J, with 2 bases between. The chain recombines TRBV7-2 with TRBJ2-1; D uncertain. The clonotype was recovered from a woman aged 70-85 years with renal cell carcinoma. Sample: blood, taken from a patient whose treatment included radiotherapy and nephrectomy. The CDR3 sequence is CASSDNEQFF. The CDR3 coding sequence is TGTGCCAGCAGTGACAATGAGCAGTTCTTC. The entire variable domain, with the rest obtained from reference TRBV7-2 and TRBJ2-1, is as follows: GAGVSQSPSNKVTEKGKDVELRCDPISGHTALYWYRQSLGQGLEFLIYFQGNSAPDKSGLPSDRFSAERTGGSVSTLTIQRTQQEDSAVYLCASSDNEQFFGPGTRLTVL.